What follows are 12 T cell receptor beta chains derived from one specimen sequenced in a study of cytomegalovirus exposure and HLA in healthy donors. PCR was performed using 60 Vbeta and 13 Jbeta primers. Sequencing used immunoSEQ multiplex PCR; TCRdb keeps in-frame clones, though not all of them. The sample has fewer than 200,000 clones, around 80% seen once. The material sequenced was PBMCs. The receptor source for this set is a woman younger than 35 in good health and CMV-seronegative.

The CDR3 nucleotides are TGTGCCAGCAGTTCAAACCTTGGTGGGACAGGGGCCGATGGCTACACCTTC. Protein sequence: CASSSNLGGTGADGYTF. The V and J genes are TRBV28 and TRBJ1-2; 10 nucleotides line up with TRBD1. The V segment lost 4 bases and the J segment 6 bases; nucleotides outside the gene matches: 14. This CDR3 contains 17 residues. Germline CDR1 reads MDHEN; CDR2 reads SYDVKM.

The J gene is TRBJ1-2, the V gene TRBV6-1, with D maybe TRBD1 (6 bases). The germline V and J ends were trimmed by 0 bases and 5 bases, with 16 bases remaining between them. Germline V gene lookup returns CDR1 MNHNS and CDR2 SASEGT. This CDR3 comprises 16 residues. The CDR3 loop reads CASSEALVGGDYGYTF. The DNA for the CDR3 is TGTGCCAGCAGTGAAGCGCTGGTAGGGGGGGATTATGGCTACACCTTC.

This chain uses TRBV4-1 with TRBJ2-7; TRBD2 aligns across 14 bases. The CDR3 has 18 residues. The trim removed 3 bases at V and 5 bases at J, leaving 12 bases unmatched. Germline CDR1 and CDR2: MGHRA and YSYEKL. CDR3 nucleotides: TGCGCCAGCAGCCAGCTTGATATGGGACTAGCGGGAGTTCACGAGCAGTACTTC. Residues: CASSQLDMGLAGVHEQYF.

The V and J genes are TRBV2 and TRBJ1-1; unclear D gene. CDR1 is SNHLY, CDR2 FYNNEI, per germline. The CDR3 runs to 16 residues. V gave up 7 bases and J gave up 4 bases, with 22 bases separating them. CDR3 nucleotides: TGTGCCAGCAAGAGAGGTCAAGTGGGGAGGAGCACTGAAGCTTTCTTT. Protein: CASKRGQVGRSTEAFF.

The chain has TRBV6-1 and TRBJ1-2; D uncertain. Trimming removed 5 bases from V and 8 bases from J, with 9 bases in between. The germline CDR1 and CDR2 sequences are MNHNS and SASEGT. The length of the CDR3 is 11 residues. CDR3 sequence (DNA): TGTGCCAGCAGTTACCGAGGGGGCTACACCTTC. It encodes CASSYRGGYTF.

The chain carries TRBV28 and TRBJ1-5; 9 bases match TRBD1. Losses at the gene ends were 6 bases for V and 2 bases for J; bases not matched to a gene: 2. The CDR3 has 14 residues. Germline values: CDR1 MDHEN, CDR2 SYDVKM. The CDR3: CASSRTGGNQPQHF. CDR3 bases: TGTGCCAGCAGCCGGACAGGGGGCAATCAGCCCCAGCATTTT.

This clone was counted a few times. The genes are TRBV29-1 and TRBJ2-1; 9 bases line up with TRBD1. This CDR3 region has 20 residues. After removal of 7 bases from V and 0 bases from J, the junction contained 22 bases not matched to a gene. The V gene's germline CDR1 is SQVTM and CDR2 ANQGSEA. CDR3 loop: CSADFPGQGPFVSSYNEQFF. The CDR3 region has the DNA TGCAGCGCCGACTTCCCGGGACAGGGTCCCTTCGTGAGCTCCTACAATGAGCAGTTCTTC.

The CDR3 nucleotides read TGTGCCAGCAGAAAGCTAGTATCGAACACCGGGGAGCTGTTTTTT. It specifies CASRKLVSNTGELFF. The chain links TRBV27 to TRBJ2-2, with no clear D. Germline loops: CDR1 MNHEY, CDR2 SMNVEV (reference sequence). The CDR3 sequence is 15 residues long. The V gene lost 6 bases and the J gene lost 0 bases, with 11 bases spanning the gap.

The chain carries TRBV18 and TRBJ2-1; 9 positions agree with TRBD1. Per germline, CDR1 KGHSH and CDR2 LQKENI. This CDR3 is 17 amino acids long. The V and J ends lost 3 bases and 6 bases, in that order; junction bases with no gene match: 12. This CDR3 reads CASSPLSGTGIFNEQFF. The CDR3 DNA is TGTGCCAGCTCACCGCTTTCCGGGACAGGGATTTTCAATGAGCAGTTCTTC.

The V and J genes are TRBV19 and TRBJ2-3; TRBD1 is a possible D gene (6 bases). Trimming pared 5 bases from V and 0 bases from J, leaving 18 bases between. CDR3 length: 17 residues. In germline, CDR1 is LNHDA, CDR2 SQIVND (reference sequence). CDR3 loop: CASSPRGGTPSTDTQYF. DNA for the CDR3: TGTGCCAGTAGTCCCAGGGGTGGGACACCGAGCACAGATACGCAGTATTTT.

This clone was recorded once. A junction boundary mismatches the germline segment, possibly from a read error. The chain combines TRBV7-7 with TRBJ2-3; 8 nucleotides align to TRBD2. Germline values: CDR1 SSHAT, CDR2 FNYEAQ (reference sequence). The CDR3 length is 13 residues. CDR3 DNA sequence: TGTGCTAGCAGCTCTAGCGGGTTAGATACGCAGTATTTT. Protein: CASSSSGLDTQYF.

V usage is TRBV19 and J usage is TRBJ2-5; 8 positions agree with TRBD1. The CDR3 length is 16 residues. J gave up 5 bases and V 3 bases, and 11 bases lay outside the gene matches. Germline CDR1 reads LNHDA; CDR2 reads SQIVND (reference sequence). The CDR3 here is CASSMGQVYATETQYF. The DNA of the CDR3 is TGTGCCAGTAGTATGGGACAGGTATATGCTACCGAGACCCAGTACTTC.